The clone carrying this T cell receptor beta chain was seen more than once but under ten times. What it binds is unknown. The sample belongs to a study of cytomegalovirus exposure and HLA in healthy donors. Study background: As an earlier analysis found, about 179 million T cells yielded about 120 million unique TCR beta sequences. The study's findings and limits: Both high specificity and high sensitivity reportedly marked the classifier's diagnosis of cytomegalovirus status. The authors enumerated 180 or so TCR beta chains as linked to cytomegalovirus.

Amplification used 60 Vbeta primers and 13 Jbeta primers. Assay used: immunoSEQ multiplex PCR; TCRdb lists only in-frame clones, some missing. The table shows over 85,000 clones, with around three quarters occurring only once. With 7 bases clipped from V and 4 bases from J, the junction kept 7 bases outside the gene matches. From germline, CDR1 is MNHNY and CDR2 SVGAGI (reference sequence). This CDR3 comprises 14 residues. Sequencing was done on a sample of PBMCs. The source is a man between 25 and 39 years old in good health and CMV-seronegative. This chain joins TRBV6-6 and TRBJ1-2, with TRBD1 matching 9 bases. This chain's CDR3 is CASNLIQGAYGYTF. In nucleotides, the CDR3 is TGTGCCAGCAACCTAATACAGGGGGCCTATGGCTACACCTTC.